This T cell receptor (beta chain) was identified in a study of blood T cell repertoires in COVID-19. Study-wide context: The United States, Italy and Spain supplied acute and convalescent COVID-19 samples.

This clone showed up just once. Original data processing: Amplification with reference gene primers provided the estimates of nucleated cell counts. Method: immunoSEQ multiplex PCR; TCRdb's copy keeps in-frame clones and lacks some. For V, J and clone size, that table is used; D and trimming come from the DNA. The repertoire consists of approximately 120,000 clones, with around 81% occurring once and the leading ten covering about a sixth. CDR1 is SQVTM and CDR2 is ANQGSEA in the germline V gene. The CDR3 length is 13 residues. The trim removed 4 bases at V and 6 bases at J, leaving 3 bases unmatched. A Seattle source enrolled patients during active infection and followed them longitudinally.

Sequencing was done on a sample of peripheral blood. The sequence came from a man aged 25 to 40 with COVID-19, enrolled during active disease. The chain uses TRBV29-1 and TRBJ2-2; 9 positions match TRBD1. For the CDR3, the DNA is TGCAGCGTTGGAAGGACAGGGGCCGGGGAGCTGTTTTTT. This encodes CSVGRTGAGELFF.